Shown below are 3 T cell receptor beta chains from a single sample sequenced in a study of OX40 agonist ivuxolimab in advanced cancers. The repertoire was sequenced with immunoSEQ multiplex PCR; TCRdb's copy has only in-frame clones and lacks some. The repertoire consists of more than 70,000 clones, with just under 85% occurring once and the leading ten covering just under 25%. Sample: CD4+ or CD8+ T cells sorted from blood, taken in a trial of the OX40 agonist ivuxolimab. The receptors derive from an adult with an advanced solid tumor such as melanoma, head and neck, liver or kidney cancer.

The chain carries TRBV2 and TRBJ2-2; D uncertain. CDR3 length: 14 amino acids. V shed 9 bases and J shed 1 base, with 12 bases lying between them. Looked up from germline, CDR1 is SNHLY and CDR2 is FYNNEI. The CDR3 sequence is CASRTLMNTGELFF. In DNA, the CDR3 is TGTGCCAGTCGGACGTTGATGAACACCGGGGAGCTGTTTTTT.

This clone was recorded only once. The V gene is TRBV6-5, the J gene TRBJ1-1; TRBD1 agrees at 7 bases. In germline, CDR1 is MNHEY, CDR2 SVGAGI. This CDR3 is built from 14 residues. V lost 7 bases to trimming and J lost 2 bases; unmatched junction nucleotides: 7. Here the CDR3 reads CASTLTGSNTEAFF. In nucleotides, the CDR3 is TGTGCCAGCACACTGACAGGGTCTAACACTGAAGCTTTCTTT.

The chain joins TRBV5-4 to TRBJ2-2; D possibly corresponds to TRBD2 (5 bases). Germline CDR1 is SGHNT and CDR2 is YYREEE (reference sequence). The germline V and J ends were trimmed by 2 bases and 5 bases, with 10 bases remaining between them. The CDR3 sequence is 14 residues long. CDR3 nucleotide sequence: TGTGCCAGCAGCTTAGACTACAGAACCGGGGAGCTGTTTTTT. This translates into CASSLDYRTGELFF.